Shown below are 29 T cell receptor beta chains from a single sample sequenced in a study of early T cells in non-severe SARS-CoV-2 infection. TCRdb used MiXCR to reprocess the 5' RACE reads, holding one entry per CDR3 protein. The data contain approximately 97,000 distinct CDR3 sequences, around 12% of them singletons. The specimen sequenced was whole blood. The source of these receptors is an adult who was a healthcare worker with PCR-confirmed SARS-CoV-2 infection or an uninfected control (not recorded which).

Only a few counts were recorded for this clonotype. The chain employs TRBV18 and TRBJ2-3, with D possibly TRBD2 on 6 matching bases. Trimming left V 8 bases short and J 1 base short, with 7 bases between. In germline, CDR1 is KGHSH, CDR2 LQKENI. This CDR3 region has 12 residues. The chain's CDR3 is CASREGTDTQYF. DNA of the CDR3: TGTGCCAGCAGGGAGGGCACAGATACGCAGTATTTT.

The V call is TRBV29-1, the J call TRBJ2-7; TRBD1 might be the D (6 bases). Germline assignment: CDR1 SQVTM and CDR2 ANQGSEA. Trimming took 7 bases from V and 1 from J, leaving 14 bases between them. The CDR3 has 13 residues. The CDR3 bases are TGCAGCGCGGTTCCGGACAGTTCCTACGAGCAGTACTTC. Protein: CSAVPDSSYEQYF.

This clonotype was detected a few times. This chain links TRBV20-1 with TRBJ2-7; D may be TRBD1 (5 bases). The CDR3 is 15 amino acids. Deletions cut 5 bases from V and 2 bases from J, with 19 bases between. Per the germline V gene, CDR1 is DFQATT and CDR2 is SNEGSKA (reference sequence). CDR3 sequence: CSAYPQRGSTYEQYF. The CDR3, as DNA: TGCAGTGCTTATCCACAAAGGGGAAGCACCTACGAGCAGTACTTC.

The chain combines TRBV5-1 with TRBJ2-5, with 8 bases aligning to TRBD2. V was pared by 0 bases and J by 5 bases, with 3 bases of the junction left unmatched. The CDR3 runs 14 residues. CDR1 is SGHRS and CDR2 is YFSETQ in the germline V gene. The CDR3 DNA reads TGCGCCAGCAGCTTGGCCCGGGAGGGGGAGACCCAGTACTTC. Residues: CASSLAREGETQYF.

The gene calls are TRBV19 and TRBJ2-3; D gene uncertain. V lost 5 bases, J lost 6 bases, and 21 bases lay in between. The CDR3 runs 16 residues. Germline CDR1 LNHDA, CDR2 SQIVND (reference sequence). The CDR3 sequence is CASSFGTLRSSDTQYF. CDR3 in DNA: TGTGCCAGTAGTTTTGGAACTCTTCGATCGTCTGATACGCAGTATTTT.

There are a few counts of this clonotype. The chain carries TRBV18 and TRBJ1-4, with 8 bases fitting TRBD1. V shed 2 bases and J 5 bases; nucleotides not matched to a gene: 7. CDR3 length equals 16 residues. Germline CDR1 is KGHSH and CDR2 is LQKENI. The CDR3 sequence is CASSPLAGGLNEKLFF. In DNA, the CDR3 is TGTGCCAGCTCACCATTGGCAGGGGGCCTCAATGAAAAACTGTTTTTT.

The chain joins TRBV2 to TRBJ1-6, with unresolved D. Deletions cut 1 base from V and 9 bases from J, with 13 bases between. The germline V gene has CDR1 SNHLY and CDR2 FYNNEI. The length of the CDR3 is 15 residues. In DNA form, the CDR3 reads TGTGCCAGCAGTGAAGAAGTCCCCCTCCGTTCACCCCTCCACTTT. This translates into CASSEEVPLRSPLHF.

The sample holds a few counts of this clonotype. V gene TRBV5-1 combines with J gene TRBJ2-1, with 11 positions matching TRBD2. Germline V gives CDR1 SGHRS, CDR2 YFSETQ. V lost 5 bases and J lost 5; bases outside the gene matches: 18. The CDR3 is made up of 19 amino acids. CDR3 nucleotide sequence: TGCGCCAGCAGTTACCGGACTAGCGGGCCTCTCAAAACTAACAATGAGCAGTTCTTC. It yields the protein CASSYRTSGPLKTNNEQFF. The variable domain in full, with the rest retrieved from reference TRBV5-1 and TRBJ2-1, is KAGVTQTPRYLIKTRGQQVTLSCSPISGHRSVSWYQQTPGQGLQFLFEYFSETQRNKGNFPGRFSGRQFSNSRSEMNVSTLELGDSALYLCASSYRTSGPLKTNNEQFFGPGTRLTVL.

The chain couples TRBV6-2 or TRBV6-3 to TRBJ1-2; D remains ambiguous. CDR3 length: 16 residues. Per germline, CDR1 MNHEY and CDR2 SVGEGT. V shed 5 bases and J shed 8 bases, with 24 bases lying between them. The CDR3 DNA sequence: TGTGCCAGCAGTGAATCCAGAAGGTCCGCTCGCGGCGGCTACACCTTC. Protein: CASSESRRSARGGYTF.

The chain employs TRBV29-1 and TRBJ2-1; 8 bases agree with TRBD2. The J segment lost 7 bases and the V segment lost 5 bases, leaving 7 bases of the junction unmatched. The CDR3 covers 13 residues. The germline V gene encodes CDR1 SQVTM and CDR2 ANQGSEA. CDR3 loop: CSVRSGRWNEQFF. The DNA for the CDR3 is TGCAGCGTTAGAAGCGGGAGATGGAATGAGCAGTTCTTC.

The genes are TRBV10-3 and TRBJ1-1; no reliable D call. V was trimmed by 10 bases and J by 0 bases, leaving 18 bases between them. CDR3 length: 15 residues. Germline loops: CDR1 ENHRY, CDR2 SYGVKD. The CDR3 DNA reads as TGTGCCACAAAGAACAGTAGTGGGATGAACACTGAAGCTTTCTTT. As protein: CATKNSSGMNTEAFF.

At least ten counts were recorded for this clonotype. This sequence joins TRBV10-3 and TRBJ1-1, with D unclear. Germline V gives CDR1 ENHRY, CDR2 SYGVKD. The CDR3 runs 13 residues. V dropped 4 bases and J dropped 0 bases, with 6 bases sitting between them. The CDR3 loop reads CAISGRVNTEAFF. Written as DNA, the CDR3 is TGTGCCATCAGTGGAAGAGTGAACACTGAAGCTTTCTTT.

This clonotype occurred a few times. The chain is built from TRBV4-3 and TRBJ2-1, with D maybe TRBD2 (6 bases). From germline, CDR1 is LGHNA and CDR2 YSLEER. Trimming left V 1 base short and J 7 bases short, with 14 bases between. CDR3 length equals 15 residues. The CDR3 nucleotides are TGCGCCAGCAGCCAAGGACTAGGGGATGTAAATGAGCAGTTCTTC. Protein product: CASSQGLGDVNEQFF.

This clonotype has more than one count but fewer than ten. The chain couples TRBV4-1 to TRBJ2-6; 7 nucleotides line up with TRBD1. The V segment lost 8 bases and the J segment 0 bases; nucleotides outside the gene matches: 10. This CDR3 has 17 amino acids. In germline, CDR1 is MGHRA, CDR2 YSYEKL. CDR3: CASRPTGAHSGANVLTF. The CDR3 coding sequence is TGCGCCAGCCGGCCCACAGGGGCCCACTCTGGGGCCAACGTCCTGACTTTC.

This clonotype turned up a few times. The chain links TRBV21-1 to TRBJ1-6; the table's D gene call, TRBD1, was not cross checked with the DNA. TRBV21-1 is classified as a pseudogene. The CDR3 totals 15 residues. The CDR3 region has the DNA TGTGCCAGGCCGCGAACCGGGACAGCTAATTCACCCCTCCACTTT. Amino acids: CARPRTGTANSPLHF.

The rearrangement joins TRBV3-1 to TRBJ2-7; 7 bases line up with TRBD2. V was pared by 4 bases and J by 3 bases, with 6 bases of the junction left unmatched. The CDR3 extends over 14 amino acids. The germline V gene encodes CDR1 LGHDT and CDR2 YNNKEL (reference sequence). This CDR3 reads CASSPVAGDYEQYF. CDR3 coding DNA: TGTGCCAGCAGCCCAGTGGCGGGAGACTACGAGCAGTACTTC.

The table lists this clonotype with many counts. The rearrangement joins TRBV4-1 to TRBJ2-5; D might be TRBD1 or TRBD2, each matching 5 bases. Trimming removed 4 bases from V and 5 bases from J, with 14 bases in between. Germline V CDR1 and CDR2: MGHRA, YSYEKL. The CDR3 length is 14 residues. CDR3: CASSRGEGRETQYF. Here the CDR3 DNA reads TGCGCCAGCAGCCGGGGCGAGGGGCGTGAGACCCAGTACTTC.

This clonotype was counted between two and nine times. No DNA is shown, since the ends of the CDR3 on it are uncertain; the CDR3 is the one TCRdb lists. The rearrangement uses TRBV12-3 or TRBV12-4 and TRBJ2-7; the DNA was not compared with TRBD1, the D call given in the table. The CDR3 length equals 14 residues, ends included. This CDR3 is CASSFEVKWGTGNF.

This clonotype was detected only a few times. CDR3 sequence (DNA): TGTGCCAGCAGCCGTCGGCCTGAAGAGACCCAGTACTTC. Translated, it gives CASSRRPEETQYF. V gene TRBV5-5 combines with J gene TRBJ2-5; the D is unclear. The CDR3 length is 13 residues. Germline V gene sequence: CDR1 SGHKS, CDR2 YYEKEE (reference sequence). Trimming took off 4 bases at V and 3 bases at J, with 10 bases between the two ends.

This clonotype has just a few counts. J is TRBJ2-3 and V is TRBV11-2, with 7 bases matching TRBD2. The CDR3 contains 14 residues. Germline trimming cut 5 bases from V and 6 bases from J; bases unmatched to any gene: 8. The germline CDR1 and CDR2 sequences are SGHAT and FQNNGV. The CDR3 DNA is TGTGCCAGCAGCCCGGACTTGGGGGGGGATACGCAGTATTTT. It encodes CASSPDLGGDTQYF.

This chain joins TRBV11-3 and TRBJ2-1; 7 positions match TRBD2. Trimming cost V 5 bases and J 0 bases; bases outside gene matches: 7. The CDR3 contains 16 residues. Germline V gene lookup returns CDR1 SGHNT and CDR2 YENEEA. CDR3 DNA: TGTGCCAGCAGCAACCTTCTAGCGGCCTCCTACAATGAGCAGTTCTTC. It specifies CASSNLLAASYNEQFF.

This clonotype was detected a few times. The chain recombines TRBV4-1 with TRBJ2-1; TRBD2 agrees at 7 bases. In germline, CDR1 is MGHRA, CDR2 YSYEKL. V shed 1 base, J shed 6 bases, and the junction held 3 bases outside the gene matches. The CDR3 is made up of 14 amino acids. CDR3 nucleotide sequence: TGCGCCAGCAGCCAAGGTTGGGGGGGCAATGAGCAGTTCTTC. Translating gives CASSQGWGGNEQFF.

The chain employs TRBV9 and TRBJ1-1, with unresolved D. Germline V gene data show CDR1 as SGDLS and CDR2 as YYNGEE. V was pared by 2 bases and J by 1 base, with 6 bases between. CDR3 length equals 13 residues. CDR3 nucleotide sequence: TGTGCCAGCAGCGTGGCGTCGAACACTGAAGCTTTCTTT. It codes for CASSVASNTEAFF.

Ten or more counts support this clonotype. The genes are TRBV7-2 and TRBJ2-5; 8 nucleotides agree with TRBD2. Per the germline V gene, CDR1 is SGHTA and CDR2 is FQGNSA. Trimming cost V 5 bases and J 4 bases; bases outside gene matches: 9. The CDR3 spans 15 residues. The CDR3 nucleotides read TGTGCCAGCAGCGTAGAAGGTCTAGCGGGAGAGACCCAGTACTTC. It yields the protein CASSVEGLAGETQYF.

This clonotype was seen at least ten times. The rearrangement links TRBV6-2 or TRBV6-3 to TRBJ2-3; the match to TRBD2 covers 7 bases. Trimming at V came to 8 bases and at J to 2 bases, leaving 7 bases not matched to a gene. The length of the CDR3 is 14 residues. The germline V gene encodes CDR1 MNHEY and CDR2 SVGEGT. The CDR3 sequence is CASGLAEFTDTQYF. The CDR3 DNA reads TGTGCCAGCGGGCTAGCGGAGTTCACAGATACGCAGTATTTT.

V usage is TRBV4-3 and J usage is TRBJ2-3; D may match TRBD1 or TRBD2 (5 bases each). V was trimmed by 0 bases and J by 4 bases, leaving 17 bases between them. This CDR3 has 17 amino acids. CDR1 and CDR2 (germline): LGHNA, YSLEER. The CDR3: CASSQDRGGGIPDTQYF. Written as DNA, the CDR3 is TGCGCCAGCAGCCAAGATCGGGGCGGCGGAATTCCAGATACGCAGTATTTT.

Note on this clonotype: This may be a read error: a much more frequent sequence differs by one nucleotide. Given the absence of the conserved phenylalanine or tryptophan at the CDR3 end, a read error is likely. This chain connects TRBV19 to TRBJ2-1; no clear D. Deletions cut 1 base from V and 7 bases from J, with 17 bases between. Germline CDR1 is LNHDA and CDR2 is SQIVND (reference sequence). CDR3 length: 16 amino acids. The CDR3 DNA is TGTGCCAGTAGTATAGGGGCGAGAGCCTTTACTAATGAGCAGTTCATC. Translated: CASSIGARAFTNEQFI.

This clonotype was counted many times. This sequence joins TRBV11-2 and TRBJ2-1, with D perhaps given as TRBD1 or TRBD2 (5 bases each). The germline V gene has CDR1 SGHAT and CDR2 FQNNGV. CDR3 length equals 15 residues. V shed 2 bases and J shed 10 bases, with 18 bases lying between them. This chain's CDR3 is CASSLSDPGTGEQFF. CDR3 nucleotides: TGTGCCAGCAGCTTAAGTGACCCGGGGACGGGGGAGCAGTTCTTC. Complete variable domain (other parts from reference TRBV11-2 and TRBJ2-1): EAGVAQSPRYKIIEKRQSVAFWCNPISGHATLYWYQQILGQGPKLLIQFQNNGVVDDSQLPKDRFSAERLKGVDSTLKIQPAKLEDSAVYLCASSLSDPGTGEQFFGPGTRLTVL.

In this sample, this clonotype turned up a few times. The V and J genes are TRBV11-2 and TRBJ1-4; D not certain. V shed 0 bases and J shed 10 bases, with 9 bases lying between them. The CDR3 is 13 residues long. From germline, CDR1 is SGHAT and CDR2 FQNNGV. The CDR3 loop reads CASSLEPAAKLFF. The CDR3 DNA sequence: TGTGCCAGCAGCTTAGAACCAGCCGCAAAACTGTTTTTT.